The 27 T cell receptor beta chains given below trace back to one sample, sequenced in a study of regulatory T cells in long-lasting Graves disease (dated by TCRdb to about 2021). Libraries were constructed by multiplex PCR. The sample was run on an Illumina HiSeq 4000. iRepertoire HTBI primers and Arm-PCR amplification of CDR3 regions were used to construct TCR beta libraries. TCRdb ran its own pipeline on the public reads, namely fastp trimming at Q25 and MiXCR clone calling, and kept in-frame beta chains. Each record represents a unique CDR3 protein, reported with the most common genes and DNA among its rows. The sample table records hundreds of thousands of distinct CDR3 sequences; about a fifth of these occur just once. 7% to 10% of the sample is held by the ten biggest clonotypes. According to the study, the label for this sample's time point signals: persistent/refractory GD, antithyroid drugs over 5 years with positive TRAb. For both TCR sequencing and RNA sequencing, RNA was extracted from PBMCs using TRIzol.

This sample comprised peripheral blood mononuclear cells (PBMCs), obtained when the disease was refractory, from a patient treated with antithyroid drugs. The receptors were sampled from a female donor with Graves disease.

This chain uses TRBV19 with TRBJ1-5; D is unresolved. Germline CDR1 and CDR2: LNHDA and SQIVND (reference sequence). The CDR3 is 13 residues long. The V end was cut by 6 bases, the J end by 4 bases, with 10 bases between. CDR3 region: CASSDYRNQPQHF. The CDR3 DNA sequence: TGTGCCAGTAGCGACTACAGAAATCAGCCCCAGCATTTT.

V is TRBV5-6 and J is TRBJ1-5; possibly TRBD1 for D (6 bases). CDR1 is SGHDT, CDR2 YYEEEE, per germline. The CDR3 runs 16 residues. Trimming removed 1 base at V and 3 bases at J, with 14 bases between. Here the CDR3 reads CASSLWGPRLNQPQHF. CDR3 DNA sequence: TGTGCCAGCAGCTTGTGGGGGCCACGGCTCAATCAGCCCCAGCATTTT.

This clonotype was seen more than once but under ten times. The V call is TRBV7-9, the J call TRBJ2-7; D is unclear. The CDR3 runs 12 residues. Germline V gene data show CDR1 as SEHNR and CDR2 as FQNEAQ (reference sequence). Trimming cost V 2 bases and J 5 bases, with 7 bases left between them. CDR3 in DNA: TGTGCCAGCAGCTTACTTGAAAACGAGCAGTACTTC. This gives the protein CASSLLENEQYF.

This clonotype was observed many times. The rearrangement links TRBV29-1 to TRBJ1-4; D is ambiguous. CDR3 length equals 13 residues. The germline V gene encodes CDR1 SQVTM and CDR2 ANQGSEA. V was pared by 5 bases and J by 2 bases, with 9 bases between. The CDR3 coding sequence is TGCAGCGTTCAACGAGGCACTAATGAAAAACTGTTTTTT. Protein sequence: CSVQRGTNEKLFF.

The chain is built from TRBV20-1 and TRBJ2-7, with D tentatively TRBD2 (5 bases). The CDR3 is 13 amino acids. CDR1 and CDR2 (germline): DFQATT, SNEGSKA (reference sequence). Trimming took 4 bases from V and 6 from J, leaving 16 bases between them. The CDR3 nucleotides read TGCAGTGCTAAGACCCGGGAACTACGCGAGCAGTACTTC. It is translated as CSAKTRELREQYF.

This clonotype was detected many times. The genes are TRBV20-1 and TRBJ2-5; TRBD1 matches 8 bases. The CDR3 is 14 residues long. Trimming took 5 bases from V and 5 from J; bases not matched to a gene: 10. Germline V gene lookup returns CDR1 DFQATT and CDR2 SNEGSKA (reference sequence). The CDR3: CSASGQGAWETQYF. CDR3 bases: TGCAGTGCTTCCGGACAGGGTGCATGGGAGACCCAGTACTTC.

This clonotype was counted many times. The CDR3 nucleotides are TGTGCCAGCAGACCAGGGACAGGGGGTTCTTACGAGCAGTACTTC. Protein sequence: CASRPGTGGSYEQYF. V usage is TRBV28 and J usage is TRBJ2-7; TRBD1 matches 11 bases. The V and J ends lost 6 bases and 4 bases, in that order; junction bases with no gene match: 8. CDR3 length: 15 residues. The germline V gene encodes CDR1 MDHEN and CDR2 SYDVKM.

The chain carries TRBV7-4 and TRBJ1-1; D not resolved. The ends were cut back, 2 bases at V and 0 bases at J, with 7 bases in the middle. CDR3 length: 14 residues. The germline V gene encodes CDR1 SGHVT and CDR2 SQSDAQ. The CDR3 here is CASSLYRMNTEAFF. The CDR3 DNA reads as TGTGCCAGCAGCTTATACAGAATGAACACTGAAGCTTTCTTT.

The chain recombines TRBV6-2 or TRBV6-3 with TRBJ2-7, with 10 bases fitting TRBD2. The length of the CDR3 is 16 residues. CDR1 is MNHEY, CDR2 SVGEGT, per germline. V shed 5 bases, J shed 3 bases, and the junction held 10 bases outside the gene matches. In DNA form, the CDR3 reads TGTGCCAGCAGTAAACTCGGGCTAGCGGGAGTCTACGAGCAGTACTTC. It translates to CASSKLGLAGVYEQYF.

This clonotype was recorded many times. The chain uses TRBV12-3 or TRBV12-4 and TRBJ1-5; D not resolved. There are 14 residues in the CDR3. V lost 6 bases, J lost 0 bases, and 9 bases lay in between. CDR3 coding DNA: TGTGCCAGCAGATTCGAAGATAGCAATCAGCCCCAGCATTTT. It translates to CASRFEDSNQPQHF.

In this sample, this clonotype turned up many times. This chain connects TRBV28 to TRBJ1-5, with 11 bases fitting TRBD1. The V segment lost 5 bases and the J segment 9 bases; nucleotides outside the gene matches: 9. CDR1 is MDHEN, CDR2 SYDVKM, per germline. This CDR3 spans 15 amino acids. The CDR3 bases are TGTGCCAGCAGTCCGGGGACAGGGGGTCTCCGGCCCCAGCATTTT. Translated: CASSPGTGGLRPQHF.

As regards this clonotype: This CDR3 is missing its conserved last phenylalanine or tryptophan, likely due to a read error. V and J are TRBV11-2 and TRBJ1-1, with D possibly being TRBD1 (5 bases). Trimming took off 6 bases at V and 8 bases at J, with 25 bases between the two ends. CDR3 size: 16 residues. Germline V gives CDR1 SGHAT, CDR2 FQNNGV. CDR3 bases: TGTGCCAGCAGTTTGGGCGGACATCTGGGGGAGTTCGAAGCTTTCTCT. It is translated as CASSLGGHLGEFEAFS.

This chain uses TRBV28 with TRBJ2-2; 14 nucleotides match TRBD2. The ends lost 11 bases at V and 7 bases at J; junction bases unmatched: 21. The CDR3 has 19 amino acids. Per the germline V gene, CDR1 is MDHEN and CDR2 is SYDVKM. The CDR3, as DNA: TGTGCCGCCTTCCCAGGACTAGCGGGAGGTGCTTCCAAAAGCGGGGAGCTGTTTTTT. It codes for CAAFPGLAGGASKSGELFF. Filled out from reference TRBV28 and TRBJ2-2, the complete variable domain reads DVKVTQSSRYLVKRTGEKVFLECVQDMDHENMFWYRQDPGLGLRLIYFSYDVKMKEKGDIPEGYSVSREKKERFSLILESASTNQTSMYLCAAFPGLAGGASKSGELFFGEGSRLTVL.

This clonotype occurred many times. The chain uses TRBV28 and TRBJ1-4, with TRBD1 matching 9 bases. Germline CDR1 reads MDHEN; CDR2 reads SYDVKM. The CDR3 is 14 amino acids. J lost 2 bases, V lost 10 bases, and 5 bases had no gene match. In DNA form, the CDR3 reads TGTGCCACCGGGACAGGGTGGACTAATGAAAAACTGTTTTTT. It yields the protein CATGTGWTNEKLFF. The complete variable domain, with remaining parts taken from reference TRBV28 and TRBJ1-4, reads DVKVTQSSRYLVKRTGEKVFLECVQDMDHENMFWYRQDPGLGLRLIYFSYDVKMKEKGDIPEGYSVSREKKERFSLILESASTNQTSMYLCATGTGWTNEKLFFGSGTQLSVL.

In its sample, this clonotype was seen a few times. The rearrangement joins TRBV9 to TRBJ2-2; D gene ambiguous. The CDR3 is 13 residues long. V lost 0 bases, J lost 7 bases, and 7 bases lay in between. The V gene's germline CDR1 is SGDLS and CDR2 YYNGEE. The CDR3 loop is CASSVGSDGELFF. The DNA of the CDR3 is TGTGCCAGCAGCGTAGGGTCGGACGGGGAGCTGTTTTTT.

In its sample, this clonotype was seen many times. The chain links TRBV2 to TRBJ1-6; 7 bases agree with TRBD1. Germline assignment: CDR1 SNHLY and CDR2 FYNNEI. The CDR3 runs 14 residues. V lost 6 bases, J lost 7 bases, and 6 bases stayed unmatched. The CDR3 nucleotides are TGTGCCAGCAGAGGCGACAGGGACAATTCACCCCTCCACTTT. Translated: CASRGDRDNSPLHF.

This clonotype was seen ten or more times. This chain links TRBV12-3 or TRBV12-4 with TRBJ1-1; D is undetermined. With 0 bases removed from V and 2 bases from J, the gap between germline ends came to 10 bases. The CDR3 sequence is 15 residues long. The CDR3 here is CASSLAIGLNTEAFF. In DNA form, the CDR3 reads TGTGCCAGCAGTTTAGCTATCGGCCTTAACACTGAAGCTTTCTTT.

To note about this clonotype: At one boundary the junction diverges from the germline segment, which might be a read error. The rearrangement joins TRBV11-2 to TRBJ2-5; 7 bases map to TRBD2. Judging by the DNA end, TRBJ2-1 fits better; the J call may be wrong. The germline V gene has CDR1 SGHAT and CDR2 FQNNGV. This CDR3 has 15 residues. The chain's CDR3 is CASNLDQGLGNEQFF. The CDR3 nucleotides read TGTGCCAGCAACTTAGATCAAGGACTAGGCAATGAGCAGTTCTTC.

The table lists this clonotype with a few counts. J is TRBJ2-2 and V is TRBV20-1; weak D call: TRBD1 (5 bases). The CDR3 runs to 13 residues. Germline CDR1 is DFQATT and CDR2 is SNEGSKA (reference sequence). Between the trimmed V and J ends, which lost 6 bases and 1 base, there was a span of 9 bases. The DNA of the CDR3 is TGCAGTGCGCAAGGACAGAACACCGGGGAGCTGTTTTTT. Encoded protein: CSAQGQNTGELFF.

This clonotype has ten or more counts. V usage is TRBV6-2 or TRBV6-3 and J usage is TRBJ1-1; D call uncertain. CDR1 is MNHEY and CDR2 is SVGEGT in the germline V gene. The CDR3 length is 13 residues. V dropped 9 bases and J dropped 0 bases, with 11 bases sitting between them. CDR3 in DNA: TGTGCCAGTCACCTGGGTGTGAACACTGAAGCTTTCTTT. Translating it yields CASHLGVNTEAFF.

This clonotype was detected once. This may arise from a read error, as a much more abundant clone is one base away. Because the CDR3 is missing its conserved closing phenylalanine or tryptophan, this is likely a read error. The chain joins TRBV6-2 or TRBV6-3 to TRBJ1-2; 7 bases match TRBD1. With V trimmed by 3 bases and J by 2 bases, 18 bases remained unmatched. Germline V gene lookup returns CDR1 MNHEY and CDR2 SVGEGT. CDR3 length: 19 residues. The CDR3 nucleotides read TGTGCCAGCAGTTATAGAGGGGGCCAGGAGCACGGAAGAAACTATGGCTACACCCTC. It is translated as CASSYRGGQEHGRNYGYTL.

The chain has TRBV7-2 and TRBJ1-6, with D uncertain. The germline V and J ends were trimmed by 1 base and 7 bases, with 11 bases remaining between them. Per germline, CDR1 SGHTA and CDR2 FQGNSA. The CDR3 runs 15 residues. The CDR3 here is CASSLGGIGNSPLHF. In DNA, the CDR3 is TGTGCCAGCAGCTTAGGCGGGATAGGGAATTCACCCCTCCACTTT.

This clonotype has a handful of counts. The genes are TRBV9 and TRBJ1-3; D gene unclear. The ends were cut back, 4 bases at V and 0 bases at J, with 11 bases in the middle. The CDR3 contains 15 residues. Germline CDR1 is SGDLS and CDR2 is YYNGEE. CDR3 region: CASSPDGASGNTIYF. Here the CDR3 DNA reads TGTGCCAGCAGCCCTGACGGAGCCTCTGGAAACACCATATATTTT.

The gene calls are TRBV5-1 and TRBJ1-1, with D possibly TRBD1 on 6 matching bases. Germline V CDR1 and CDR2: SGHRS, YFSETQ. The CDR3 is made up of 15 amino acids. Trimming left V 4 bases short and J 6 bases short, with 19 bases between. The CDR3 coding sequence is TGCGCCAGCAGCCTGGGGGAGGGGGGGTCTGCTGAAGCTTTCTTT. It specifies CASSLGEGGSAEAFF.

The chain carries TRBV20-1 and TRBJ2-7, with 7 nucleotides matching TRBD1. This CDR3 has 15 amino acids. V gave up 3 bases and J gave up 0 bases; unmatched junction bases: 8. CDR1 and CDR2 from the germline V gene are DFQATT and SNEGSKA (reference sequence). The CDR3 spells CSARDRTFSSYEQYF. The CDR3 DNA reads TGCAGTGCTAGGGACAGGACGTTCAGCTCCTACGAGCAGTACTTC.

Ten or more counts support this clonotype. The chain combines TRBV28 with TRBJ2-2; unclear D gene. The germline V gene has CDR1 MDHEN and CDR2 SYDVKM. The CDR3 has 11 residues. Trimming removed 8 bases at V and 7 bases at J, with 8 bases between. The CDR3 DNA is TGTGCCAGCCATGACGACGGGGAGCTGTTTTTT. The encoded protein is CASHDDGELFF.

This clonotype was counted ten times or more. This rearrangement joins TRBV12-3 or TRBV12-4 to TRBJ1-1; D is unclear. Trimming shortened V by 7 bases and J by 7 bases, and 10 bases separated the two germline ends. This CDR3 spans 11 amino acids. The CDR3 loop reads CASKEGVEAFF. CDR3 nucleotide sequence: TGTGCCAGCAAGGAGGGTGTTGAAGCTTTCTTT.